The entry below gives a single TCR beta chain sequence along with its context. The data belong to a study of OX40 agonist ivuxolimab in advanced cancers. Study-level information: Mean age about 60 years, range roughly 23 to 79; around 80% male.

This CDR3 contains 11 residues. V lost 3 bases and J 6 bases, leaving 5 bases between the germline ends. From germline, CDR1 is LNHDA and CDR2 SQIVND (reference sequence). Using immunoSEQ multiplex PCR, the repertoire was profiled, and TCRdb retains in-frame clones only, with some absent. The sample holds 12,000 or so clones, less than 90% seen once. The chain recombines TRBV19 with TRBJ1-1; D not resolved. The source is an adult with an advanced solid tumor such as melanoma, head and neck, liver or kidney cancer. The material sequenced was CD4+ or CD8+ T cells sorted from blood, taken in a trial of the OX40 agonist ivuxolimab. The CDR3 protein is CASSIPAEAFF. CDR3 DNA sequence: TGTGCCAGTAGTATCCCGGCTGAAGCTTTCTTT.